Listed below are T cell receptor beta chains from one sample, sequenced in a study of T cells after yellow fever vaccination. TCRdb redid the calling of the 5' RACE reads with MiXCR, one entry per CDR3 protein. The sample has hundreds of thousands of distinct CDR3 sequences; around a sixth are singletons. The sample was PBMCs, taken less than 6 days after the first yellow fever vaccination. The receptors were gathered from a man aged 18 to 29 who received the YFV17D yellow fever vaccine. The CDR3 runs from the conserved cysteine through the conserved F or W. Each record gives: V gene, J gene, D gene, clone size, CDR3 DNA, CDR3 protein. A D gene is named only where the DNA matches it firmly. A clone size is listed for some rows: how often the clone was seen (once, few, many), or a class if it is expanded.

TRBV5-1	TRBJ2-1	TRBD2	-	TGCGCCAGCAGCCTAGCTAGCGGGGCCCAGGGTGAGCAGTTCTTC	CASSLASGAQGEQFF
TRBV29-1	TRBJ1-2	-	-	TGCAGCGTTGCCGCGGGGGGCAAGGTGGGCTACACCTTC	CSVAAGGKVGYTF
TRBV29-1	TRBJ1-4	TRBD1	few	TGCAGCGTTACCGAGACAGGGGGTGAAAAACTGTTTTTT	CSVTETGGEKLFF
TRBV7-2	TRBJ2-2	-	few	TGTGCCAGCAGCTTAGAGGGCACAGATAACACCGGGGAGCTGTTTTTT	CASSLEGTDNTGELFF
TRBV6-2/TRBV6-3	TRBJ1-2	-	-	TGTGCCAGCAGTACCACAGGGTTCGGCTATGGCTACACCTTC	CASSTTGFGYGYTF
TRBV5-1	TRBJ1-1	-	-	TGCGCCAGCAGCCCGCCGGGGGGTAAGCCTGAAGCTTTCTTT	CASSPPGGKPEAFF
TRBV7-9	TRBJ2-1	TRBD2	few	TGTGCCAGCAGCCCAGGGACTAGCGGGGGGAATGAGCAGTTCTTC	CASSPGTSGGNEQFF
TRBV4-1	TRBJ2-7	-	-	TGCGCCAGCAGCCAAGGGTTCATCAGGGGCAAACCCTACGAGCAGTACTTC	CASSQGFIRGKPYEQYF
TRBV19	TRBJ2-1	TRBD2	few	TGTGCCAGTAGTATAACCCCGAGCGGGGCGAACAATGAGCAGTTCTTC	CASSITPSGANNEQFF
TRBV7-3	TRBJ1-1	-	-	TGTGCCAGCAGCCCGCGGGGAGGGCTGATAAACACTGAAGCTTTCTTT	CASSPRGGLINTEAFF
TRBV6-1	TRBJ2-3	TRBD2	-	TGTGCCAGCACAACCGGACTAGCGGGGGCTAAAGATACGCAGTATTTT	CASTTGLAGAKDTQYF
TRBV5-1	TRBJ1-6	-	-	TGCGCCAGCAGCTTGGCGGGGGACAATCAAGTCCCCTATAATTCACCCCTCCACTTT	CASSLAGDNQVPYNSPLHF
TRBV20-1	TRBJ1-4	TRBD1	few	TGCAGTGCTAGCCAGGGGGCTGCTAATGAAAAACTGTTTTTT	CSASQGAANEKLFF
TRBV10-3	TRBJ2-2	-	few	TGTGCCACCAGGGGGGTCGGGGAGCTGTTTTTT	CATRGVGELFF
TRBV6-2/TRBV6-3	TRBJ2-1	-	few	TGTGCCAGCAGTCCCGGACTGGGGGATCTGATCAATGAGCAGTTCTTC	CASSPGLGDLINEQFF
TRBV6-2/TRBV6-3	TRBJ1-6	-	-	TGTGCCAGCGGCGCGGTGTACTATGATAATTCACCCCTCCACTTT	CASGAVYYDNSPLHF
TRBV7-9	TRBJ2-7	-	-	TGTGCCAGCAGCCCACCAGGGGTCTACGAGCAGTACTTC	CASSPPGVYEQYF
TRBV27	TRBJ2-4	TRBD2	few	TGTGCCAGCAGTCCTACTAGCGGGGGCAAAAACATTCAGTACTTC	CASSPTSGGKNIQYF
TRBV7-3	TRBJ2-1	TRBD2	-	TGTGCCAGCAGCTCCGTAGGACTAGCGGGGGGCAATGAGCAGTTCTTC	CASSSVGLAGGNEQFF
TRBV20-1	TRBJ1-1	TRBD1	few	TGCAGTGCTCTATCCGGGACAGCGAACACTGAAGCTTTCTTT	CSALSGTANTEAFF
TRBV19	TRBJ2-2	TRBD1	-	TGTGCCAGTAGTATTGACAGGGACACCGGGGAGCTGTTTTTT	CASSIDRDTGELFF
TRBV29-1	TRBJ2-1	TRBD1	once	TGCAGCGTTGCGGAGGTCGGGACAGGGGTTTACAATGAGCAGTTCTTC	CSVAEVGTGVYNEQFF
TRBV29-1	TRBJ1-1	-	-	TGCAGCGTCCTGACAGCCTTGAACACTGAAGCTTTCTTT	CSVLTALNTEAFF
TRBV4-1	TRBJ1-6	TRBD1	-	TGCGCCAGCAGCGGCGGGGTGACAGGGACTAATTCACCCCTCCACTTT	CASSGGVTGTNSPLHF
TRBV12-3/TRBV12-4	TRBJ2-1	-	-	TGTGCCAGCAGTTTGTCAGCCTTGGGTGGTGAGCAGTTCTTC	CASSLSALGGEQFF
TRBV4-3	TRBJ2-3	-	few	TGCGCCAGCAGCCTAAGGGGTTTCAGCACAGATACGCAGTATTTT	CASSLRGFSTDTQYF
TRBV6-1	TRBJ1-6	-	many	TGTGCCAGCAGGGGGTCGTCCTCCTATAATTCACCCCTCCACTTT	CASRGSSSYNSPLHF
TRBV7-2	TRBJ2-2	TRBD1	few	TGTGCCAGCAGCGCGCGTACAGGGGTTAACACCGGGGAGCTGTTTTTT	CASSARTGVNTGELFF
TRBV6-1	TRBJ2-7	-	many	TGTGCCAGCAGGCACCTCCCCTCGGGACATTACGAGCAGTACTTC	CASRHLPSGHYEQYF
TRBV20-1	TRBJ2-5	-	few	TGCAGTGCTAGAGAGGGCCAAGAGACCCAGTACTTC	CSAREGQETQYF
TRBV5-4	TRBJ1-1	-	-	TGTGCCAGCAGACCGGACAATTTTGTCCCGAACACTGAAGCTTTCTTT	CASRPDNFVPNTEAFF
TRBV20-1	TRBJ1-2	-	-	TGCAGTGCTACCGACAGAGACTATGGCTACACCTTC	CSATDRDYGYTF
TRBV28	TRBJ1-1	-	-	TGTGCCAGCAGTCCCGGCGGGGAGTTGAACACTGAAGCTTTCTTT	CASSPGGELNTEAFF
TRBV6-1	TRBJ2-2	-	few	TGTGCCAGCATCCAGACGGCGGCGGCGTCCGGGGAGCTGTTTTTT	CASIQTAAASGELFF
TRBV19	TRBJ2-1	TRBD1	many	TGTGCCAGTAGCCGCGGGACAGGGGGGTACAATGAGCAGTTCTTC	CASSRGTGGYNEQFF
TRBV12-3/TRBV12-4	TRBJ2-3	-	many	TGTGCCACCACCGCCGGGTCACGGGATACGCAGTATTTT	CATTAGSRDTQYF
TRBV21-1	TRBJ2-3	-	-	TGTGCCAGCAGCCAAGGCACCCCCAGGGAAGCAGATACGCAGTATTTT	CASSQGTPREADTQYF
TRBV4-1	TRBJ2-1	-	few	TGCGCCAGCAGCCAAACGCCTGACCTGAGCTCCTACAATGAGCAGTTCTTC	CASSQTPDLSSYNEQFF
TRBV5-1	TRBJ2-1	TRBD2	-	TGCGCCAGCAGTTTAGCGGGGGAATCCTACAATGAGCAGTTCTTC	CASSLAGESYNEQFF
TRBV4-3	TRBJ2-2	TRBD2	few	TGCGCCAGCAGGCCAACGGAACGGGGGGGGAACACCGGGGAGCTGTTTTTT	CASRPTERGGNTGELFF
TRBV12-3/TRBV12-4	TRBJ1-2	TRBD1	few	TGTGCCAGCAGTTTCCAGGGGGCAGGGCAGGATGGCTACACCTTC	CASSFQGAGQDGYTF
TRBV7-2	TRBJ2-5	-	few	TGTGCCAGCAGCACACCGGGACAAGGGGAGACCCAGTACTTC	CASSTPGQGETQYF
TRBV27	TRBJ2-3	-	few	TGTGCCAGCAGTTTATCCCTGGACGCCTTTGCGCAGTATTTT	CASSLSLDAFAQYF
TRBV7-7	TRBJ2-2	TRBD1	-	TGTGCTAGCAGCTTACAGACAGGGGCTGGGGCCGGGGAGCTGTTTTTT	CASSLQTGAGAGELFF
TRBV5-1	TRBJ2-3	-	many	TGCGCCAGCAGCTTGATAAGCACAGATACGCAGTATTTT	CASSLISTDTQYF
TRBV12-3/TRBV12-4	TRBJ1-4	TRBD1	few	TGTGCCAGCAGTCTGGGGGACAGTCTCGGTTGGACCGAAAAACTGTTTTTT	CASSLGDSLGWTEKLFF
TRBV27	TRBJ2-3	-	-	TGTGCCAGCAGTTTAAAGGAGACAGGTGGCACAGATACGCAGTATTTT	CASSLKETGGTDTQYF
TRBV7-2	TRBJ2-2	-	few	TGTGCCAGCACTTTACGGCGGGGACTCAACCTTATGGAGCTGTTTTTT	CASTLRRGLNLMELFF
TRBV6-1	TRBJ1-2	-	many	TGTGCCAGCAGTGAGGGGGCTGGCTATGGCTACACCTTC	CASSEGAGYGYTF
TRBV6-5	TRBJ1-1	-	-	TGTGCCAGCAGCAAACAGGGCCTTGAAGCTTTCTTT	CASSKQGLEAFF
TRBV27	TRBJ1-6	-	few	TGTGCCAGCAGTTCGCAACCAGGGTTTTCACCCCTCCACTTT	CASSSQPGFSPLHF
TRBV4-2	TRBJ1-6	-	few	TGTGCCAGCAGAACAGAGGGCGGGAGCTCCTATAATTCACCCCTCCACTTT	CASRTEGGSSYNSPLHF
TRBV20-1	TRBJ1-1	-	few	TGCAGTGCTAGATCAGGGAGGGATGGAGCTTTCTTT	CSARSGRDGAFF
TRBV6-2/TRBV6-3	TRBJ2-7	-	-	TGTGCCAGCAGTTACGGAATGTACGAGCAGTACTTC	CASSYGMYEQYF
TRBV7-2	TRBJ2-7	TRBD2	few	TGTGCCAGCACCTACAGCGGGGGCTACGAGCAGTACTTC	CASTYSGGYEQYF
TRBV25-1	TRBJ1-4	-	-	TGTGCCAGCAGCTCCACCCGCAGGAATAATGAAAAACTGTTTTTT	CASSSTRRNNEKLFF